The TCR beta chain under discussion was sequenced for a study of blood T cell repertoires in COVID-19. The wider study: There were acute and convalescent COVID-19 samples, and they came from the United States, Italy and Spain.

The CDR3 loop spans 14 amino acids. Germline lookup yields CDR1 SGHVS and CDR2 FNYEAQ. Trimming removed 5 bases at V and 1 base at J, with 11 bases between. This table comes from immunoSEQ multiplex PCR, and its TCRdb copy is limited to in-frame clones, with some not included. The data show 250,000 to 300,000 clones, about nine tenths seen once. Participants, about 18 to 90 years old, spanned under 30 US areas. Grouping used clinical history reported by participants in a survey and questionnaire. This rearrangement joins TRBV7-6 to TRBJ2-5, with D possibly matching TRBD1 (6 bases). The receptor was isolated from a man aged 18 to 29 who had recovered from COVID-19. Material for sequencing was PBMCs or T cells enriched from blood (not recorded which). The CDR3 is CASSQGHSQETQYF. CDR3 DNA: TGTGCCAGCAGCCAGGGACACAGCCAAGAGACCCAGTACTTC.